A single sample gave rise to the 14 T cell receptor beta chains below, sequenced in a study of cytomegalovirus exposure and HLA in healthy donors. The PCR contained 60 Vbeta and 13 Jbeta primers. The data were produced by immunoSEQ multiplex PCR, yet TCRdb's version contains in-frame clones alone and is incomplete. Here the sample spans about 120,000 clones, 83% being singletons. Sequencing was done on a sample of PBMCs. Receptors originate from a middle-aged woman in good health and CMV-seropositive.

The rearrangement uses TRBV4-1 and TRBJ1-2, with TRBD1 matching 8 bases. CDR3 length: 16 residues. Trimming at V came to 0 bases and at J to 0 bases, leaving 3 bases not matched to a gene. Germline loops: CDR1 MGHRA, CDR2 YSYEKL. Here the CDR3 DNA reads TGCGCCAGCAGCCAAGAAGACAGGGGACCTAACTATGGCTACACCTTC. Translating gives CASSQEDRGPNYGYTF.

The chain recombines TRBV5-1 with TRBJ2-1; 9 bases agree with TRBD2. Germline trimming cut 0 bases from V and 4 bases from J; bases unmatched to any gene: 5. Germline-derived CDR1 and CDR2 are SGHRS and YFSETQ. The CDR3 spans 16 residues. The CDR3 region has the DNA TGCGCCAGCAGCTTGGGAGCGACTAGCGGATACAATGAGCAGTTCTTC. This encodes CASSLGATSGYNEQFF.

Turning to this clone: The identical CDR3 is also encoded by other nucleotide sequences in the sample. The chain is built from TRBV21-1 and TRBJ1-5; the table's TRBD1 call for D was not verified on the DNA. TRBV21-1 is flagged as a pseudogene. The CDR3 runs 15 residues. The CDR3 protein is CASSKWLRGFQPQHF. The CDR3 DNA sequence: TGTGCCAGCAGCAAATGGCTCAGGGGATTTCAGCCCCAGCATTTT.

This clone was observed a few times. The CDR3 loop is CASSPRQGHTEAFF. The CDR3 DNA follows: TGTGCCAGCAGCCCACGACAGGGACACACTGAAGCTTTCTTT. The rearrangement joins TRBV7-2 to TRBJ1-1; 7 bases line up with TRBD1. With 5 bases clipped from V and 3 bases from J, the junction kept 6 bases outside the gene matches. The germline CDR1 and CDR2 sequences are SGHTA and FQGNSA. The CDR3 runs 14 residues.

This clone came up a few times. The V and J genes are TRBV6-5 and TRBJ1-1; unclear D gene. V was cut by 0 bases and J by 10 bases, with 18 bases left in between. The CDR3 length is 15 residues. Germline V CDR1 and CDR2: MNHEY, SVGAGI. CDR3: CASSYSIREQRAAFF. The CDR3 DNA is TGTGCCAGCAGTTACTCGATCCGGGAGCAAAGGGCAGCTTTCTTT.

This chain uses TRBV6-1 with TRBJ2-7, with 7 bases lining up with TRBD2. This CDR3 is built from 15 residues. The germline V gene encodes CDR1 MNHNS and CDR2 SASEGT. J gave up 5 bases and V 6 bases, and 13 bases lay outside the gene matches. The CDR3 sequence is CASRFWASGLDEQYF. The CDR3 DNA reads as TGTGCCAGCAGATTCTGGGCTAGCGGATTAGACGAGCAGTACTTC.

The V and J genes are TRBV5-1 and TRBJ2-2; 8 positions agree with TRBD2. The germline CDR1 and CDR2 sequences are SGHRS and YFSETQ. J was trimmed by 6 bases and V by 0 bases; bases with no gene match: 7. The CDR3 contains 16 residues. CDR3 coding DNA: TGCGCCAGCAGCTTGGTAGGGACTAGAAACGCCGGGGAGCTGTTTTTT. It yields the protein CASSLVGTRNAGELFF.

The chain links TRBV6-6 to TRBJ1-1; D not resolved. Germline V gives CDR1 MNHNY, CDR2 SVGAGI (reference sequence). This CDR3 has 13 amino acids. With 4 bases removed from V and 1 base from J, the gap between germline ends came to 7 bases. Written as DNA, the CDR3 is TGTGCCAGCAGTTTGGTGAGGAACACTGAAGCTTTCTTT. This encodes CASSLVRNTEAFF.

This chain joins TRBV28 and TRBJ1-5, with 7 nucleotides matching TRBD1. This CDR3 has 18 residues. Germline CDR1 MDHEN, CDR2 SYDVKM. V trimming: 2 bases; J trimming: 3 bases; junction bases outside the gene matches: 13. Written as DNA, the CDR3 is TGTGCCAGCAGTTTAACAGGGGTGAGGATCCCTGACAATCAGCCCCAGCATTTT. Translating gives CASSLTGVRIPDNQPQHF.

The J gene is TRBJ1-2, the V gene TRBV27; 8 nucleotides line up with TRBD1. CDR3 length equals 14 residues. V lost 6 bases to trimming and J lost 7 bases; unmatched junction nucleotides: 10. Germline CDR1 reads MNHEY; CDR2 reads SMNVEV (reference sequence). The CDR3: CASRRNRGNTGYTF. The CDR3 DNA reads TGTGCCAGCAGACGAAACAGGGGGAATACTGGCTACACCTTC.

The chain couples TRBV5-4 to TRBJ2-6; D might be TRBD2 (6 bases). This CDR3 has 17 residues. V shed 3 bases and J shed 3 bases, with 16 bases lying between them. The V gene's germline CDR1 is SGHNT and CDR2 YYREEE (reference sequence). This CDR3 reads CASSYAGTSFGANVLTF. DNA for the CDR3: TGTGCCAGCAGCTACGCCGGGACTTCCTTTGGGGCCAACGTCCTGACTTTC.

This clone was seen a handful of times. This chain uses TRBV27 with TRBJ2-1; TRBD2 agrees at 12 bases. V lost 5 bases and J lost 2; bases outside the gene matches: 1. From germline, CDR1 is MNHEY and CDR2 SMNVEV (reference sequence). This CDR3 region has 15 residues. The DNA of the CDR3 is TGTGCCAGCAGTCGACTAGCGGGAGCCTACAATGAGCAGTTCTTC. This sequence encodes CASSRLAGAYNEQFF.

The V call is TRBV9, the J call TRBJ2-3, with 8 bases identical to TRBD2. The CDR3 runs 14 residues. Germline-derived CDR1 and CDR2 are SGDLS and YYNGEE. The V and J ends lost 1 base and 6 bases, in that order; junction bases with no gene match: 4. The CDR3 sequence: CASSVTGGADTQYF. Here the CDR3 DNA reads TGTGCCAGCAGCGTAACCGGGGGGGCGGATACGCAGTATTTT.

CDR3 in amino acids: CASRLTSGAYNEQFF. In nucleotides, the CDR3 is TGTGCCAGCAGGCTCACTAGCGGGGCATACAATGAGCAGTTCTTC. The rearrangement links TRBV7-9 to TRBJ2-1; 10 bases are shared with TRBD2. Germline V gives CDR1 SEHNR, CDR2 FQNEAQ (reference sequence). This CDR3 region has 15 residues. The trim removed 6 bases at V and 4 bases at J, leaving 6 bases unmatched. Filled out from reference TRBV7-9 and TRBJ2-1, the complete variable domain reads DTGVSQNPRHKITKRGQNVTFRCDPISEHNRLYWYRQTLGQGPEFLTYFQNEAQLEKSRLLSDRFSAERPKGSFSTLEIQRTEQGDSAMYLCASRLTSGAYNEQFFGPGTRLTVL.